This TCR beta chain stems from a study of cytomegalovirus exposure and HLA in healthy donors (dated by TCRdb to about 2017). With regard to the full study: An earlier analysis of 587 of the donors reported 250 to 350 Gb of sequence data and 117 million unique TCR beta sequences obtained from about 179 million T cells. Class I and class II HLA loci were covered by the typing at four-digit resolution. The study aimed to test whether signatures of past pathogen exposure could be identified by cataloging public T cell receptors. To predict cytomegalovirus infection status, the study brought together high-throughput TCR immunosequencing, statistical association of individual TCRs with disease status, and machine learning. Of the 350 to 450 genotyped donors, less than 90% were placed in the genetic ancestry cluster associated with self-reported Caucasian donors. Rather than using new phenotypic data, the later analysis identified candidate immune exposures from TCR beta sequences and from how often those sequences occurred across donors. Five DR-DQ haplotypes were treated as single units for association and clustering because of strong linkage in the cohort. On average, over 200,000 unique TCR beta nucleotide sequences were sequenced per donor among a few hundred genotyped donors of the cohort, with roughly 18% of those sequences being non-productive. A later genetic analysis took genome-wide SNP genotypes for about 65% of the roughly 670 donors and used that subset as a discovery cohort. The T cell repertoires of 666 subjects were profiled by immunosequencing and related to cytomegalovirus serostatus. An earlier analysis of roughly 580 of the donors used high-throughput TCR beta sequencing to judge whether each TCR beta V gene segment behaved as functional or pseudogenic. In addition to the first cohort of 666 subjects, a separate validation cohort of under 150 different subjects was used. All discovery cohort repertoires had been generated using a single sequencing platform. The number of typed donors differed by locus: about 620-640 for A, B, C, DRB1 and DQB1; 522 for DQA1; around 580 for DPA1; and around 490 for DPB1. Approximately 300 gigabases of sequencing data and roughly 80 million unique TCR sequences made up an early release that covered under 750 HLA-typed donors. Donor age, sex, ethnicity and CMV serostatus were compiled alongside the repertoire data. A later analysis re-analyzed previously published TCR beta repertoires from about 730 donors and added high-resolution HLA genotyping to study TCR occurrence patterns.

In the case of this clone: This clone's antigen is unknown. Base qualities are missing; no much larger clone stands one base away.

The cohort was made up of about 670 healthy bone marrow donors. All cohort members were sampled while nominally healthy, although unrecorded immune exposures were likely present. The donor tested CMV seropositive, placing the donor among the 250 to 300 seropositive members of the cohort. A peripheral blood sample was provided by each donor, and peripheral blood mononuclear cells were used for TCR beta sequencing. The Qiagen DNeasy Blood Extraction Kit was used to extract genomic DNA from the blood cell samples. Broader findings and caveats from the paper: A later genetic analysis associated a missense DCLRE1C variant with V-gene and J-gene trimming of TCR beta chains, and an independent cohort replicated the association. In the study, 164 TCR beta chains were listed as associated with cytomegalovirus. Correlated functional status among segregating V segments might reflect linkage disequilibrium, but an unknown experimental factor could not be ruled out. Compared with the roughly 600-donor mean, donors in an Asian-associated ancestry cluster had fewer N-insertions in productive TCRs, according to a later genetic analysis. In vitro tests confirmed that a few of the cytomegalovirus-associated TCR beta chains recognize cytomegalovirus antigens. A later analysis associated about 18,000 TCR beta sequences with specific HLA alleles at a false discovery rate of 0.05. A further reported finding was that TCR beta sequences accurately predicted the HLA-A and HLA-B alleles for most subjects in the first cohort. The classifier was reported to diagnose cytomegalovirus status with high specificity and sensitivity in both the original cohort and the validation cohort. CMV serostatus was the only immune exposure information available for the cohort. Because HLA typing was unavailable for some donors at each locus, only the typed subset was used in association tests. According to the authors, the approach could potentially be generalized to other disease states and immunological phenotypes. Most CMV-associated TCR beta chains appeared to be HLA-restricted in a later analysis, and the HLA associations seemed to be driven largely by CMV exposure. In a later analysis, the rate of TCR association differed among HLA loci, with DRB1 alleles having the most associated TCRs and HLA-C alleles having the fewest. In an earlier analysis of some 540 of the donors, most TCR beta V segments appeared in productive rearrangements about 90% or about 30% of the time, broadly matching IMGT annotations. In a later analysis, HLA-associated TCR beta chains were found to be more clonally expanded and to have lower generation probabilities than equally common non-associated chains. Across donors, most TCR sequences were observed very rarely, whereas some public TCRs were present in many individuals. Assigning TCR associations to individual alleles was difficult when HLA alleles, especially DR and DQ, strongly co-occurred. Presence/absence analyses assumed roughly uniform sequencing depth across donors, an assumption that may not hold. Over 15 rarely observed V segments, including chromosome 9 orphons, were excluded from the earlier analysis of just under 600 of the donors because counts were too low. According to a later analysis, parvovirus B19, influenza, CMV and Epstein-Barr virus appeared linked to several top co-occurrence clusters. In this cohort, only TCR beta chains were sequenced, and detectable features were limited by the absence of alpha or paired-chain data. A group of highly shared sequence variants was considered likely to be a technical artifact of the sequencing pipeline.

Receptors were amplified or captured by the immunoSEQ multiplex PCR assay. The multiplex PCR relied on a mix of 60 forward primers for TCR Vbeta segments and 13 reverse primers for TCR Jbeta segments. Amplification of the CDR3 region of rearranged TCR beta genes was performed with a multiplex PCR assay on genomic DNA. Amplified TCR beta libraries were sequenced as 87-base-pair reads on the Illumina HiSeq System. The original pipeline was this. A later analysis counted tens of millions of unique TCR beta chains across the 666 repertoires, and 10 million to 11 million of these chains were shared by at least two donors. A nearest-neighbor algorithm error-corrected the raw reads and collapsed the reads into unique sequences, merging closely related sequences to remove PCR and sequencing errors. V, D and J gene segments were assigned by aligning CDR3 sequences to IMGT reference sequences. For a sequence to be retained, a match of at least six nucleotides to both a V gene segment and a J gene segment was required. Rearrangements were called productive when the CDR3 lacked stop codons and stayed in frame with V and J; all others were non-productive. Following IMGT convention, CDR3 was defined as the stretch from the second conserved V-encoded cysteine up to the conserved J-encoded phenylalanine. Sequences without an unambiguous match to a single V gene segment were excluded from the earlier analysis of several hundred of the donors. In an earlier analysis of a few hundred of the donors, V segments were called functional above 56.7% productive rearrangements and were called segregating when the between-donor standard deviation exceeded 5%. A statistical classification framework was developed to diagnose cytomegalovirus status using the catalog of TCR beta chain sequences. In a later analysis, V and J genes were assigned by comparing TCR nucleotide sequences against IMGT/GENE-DB human TR gene sequences. In a later analysis, CDR3 sequences and most-parsimonious VDJ recombination scenarios were assigned using the TCRdist pipeline. In a later analysis, each TCR beta chain was defined by its CDR3 amino acid sequence together with its V-gene family, and reads without a unique V-gene family were excluded. A later analysis removed 600 or so highly shared, low-generation-probability nucleotide sequences to deal with suspected cross-contamination and a sequencing artifact. For each public chain, a later analysis derived a clonal expansion index from normalized ranks of inferred template counts within each repertoire. In a later analysis, generation probabilities were computed with a VDJ recombination model fitted to out-of-frame rearrangements, and the resulting probabilities were checked against IGoR. Hypergeometric tests were used in a later analysis to score TCR-TCR, TCR-HLA and TCR-CMV co-occurrence, with a repertoire-size bias correction applied to the TCR pairs. To estimate false discovery rates, a later analysis permuted the HLA or CMV assignments 20 times. In a later analysis, co-occurring TCRs were grouped using DBSCAN, with TCRdist sequence similarity added in when clustering inside HLA-allele-positive subsets. Repertoires with fewer than 30,000 or more than 120,000 public chains, plus five repertoires with anomalous nucleotide sharing, were excluded from co-occurrence clustering. TCRdb retrieved this table from immuneACCESS and kept in-frame rearrangements only. Not all clones are present; in checked studies, unresolved V genes account for under half, and no reason is known for the remainder. V and J calls and clone size are those listed in that table; D and trimming were worked out from the DNA. The sample yields about 210,000 clones; approximately 80% were counted once. 10% of the sample goes to the ten largest clones.

Source material: PBMCs. This TCR was recovered from a woman between 50 and 59 years old in good health and CMV-seropositive.

The bases read TGTGCCTGGAGGGGCGACAGGAGAAAAGAGACCCAGTACTTC. The resulting protein is CAWRGDRRKETQYF. The receptor chain draws on TRBV30 and TRBJ2-5; a weak D assignment points to TRBD1 (6 bases agree). From the cysteine through the phenylalanine, the CDR3 covers 14 amino acids. The sequence is cut down to CDR3 DNA, 42 bases in frame from base 1. V gives up 3 bases and J gives up 3 bases, and the segment between their germline ends measures 14 bases. For CDR1 and CDR2, the germline V gene (reference sequence) lists GTSNPN and SVGIG.